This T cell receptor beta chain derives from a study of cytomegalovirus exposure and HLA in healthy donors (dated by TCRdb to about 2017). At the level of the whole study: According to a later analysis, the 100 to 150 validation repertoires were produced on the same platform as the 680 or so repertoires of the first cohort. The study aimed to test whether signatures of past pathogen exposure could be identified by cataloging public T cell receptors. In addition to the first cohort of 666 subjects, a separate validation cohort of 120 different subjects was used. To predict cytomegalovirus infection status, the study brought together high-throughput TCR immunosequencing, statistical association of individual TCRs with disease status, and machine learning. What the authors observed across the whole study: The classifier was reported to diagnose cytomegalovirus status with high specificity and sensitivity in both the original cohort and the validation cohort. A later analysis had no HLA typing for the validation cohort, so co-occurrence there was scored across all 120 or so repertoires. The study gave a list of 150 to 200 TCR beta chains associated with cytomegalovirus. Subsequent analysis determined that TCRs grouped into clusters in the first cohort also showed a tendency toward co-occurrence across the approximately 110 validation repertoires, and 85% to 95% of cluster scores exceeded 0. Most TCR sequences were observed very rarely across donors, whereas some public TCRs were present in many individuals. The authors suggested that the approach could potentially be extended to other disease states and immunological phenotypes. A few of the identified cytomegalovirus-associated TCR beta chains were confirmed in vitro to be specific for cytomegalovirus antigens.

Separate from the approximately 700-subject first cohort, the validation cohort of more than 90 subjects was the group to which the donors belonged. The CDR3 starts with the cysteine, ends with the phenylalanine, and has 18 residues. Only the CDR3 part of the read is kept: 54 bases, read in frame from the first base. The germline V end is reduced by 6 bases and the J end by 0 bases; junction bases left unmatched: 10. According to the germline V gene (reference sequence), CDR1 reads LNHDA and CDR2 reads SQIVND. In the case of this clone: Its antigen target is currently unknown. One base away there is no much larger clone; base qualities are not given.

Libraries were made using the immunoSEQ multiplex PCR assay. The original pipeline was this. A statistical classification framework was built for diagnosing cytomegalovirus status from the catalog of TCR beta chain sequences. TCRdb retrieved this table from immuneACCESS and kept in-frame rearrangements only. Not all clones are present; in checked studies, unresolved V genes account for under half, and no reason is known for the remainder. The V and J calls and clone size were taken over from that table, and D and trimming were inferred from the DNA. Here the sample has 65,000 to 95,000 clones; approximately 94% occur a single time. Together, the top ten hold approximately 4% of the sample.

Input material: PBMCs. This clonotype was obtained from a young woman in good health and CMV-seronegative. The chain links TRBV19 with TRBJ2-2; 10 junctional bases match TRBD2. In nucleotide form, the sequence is TGTGCCAGTAGAAGGCTAGCGGGGGCCACCACGAACACCGGGGAGCTGTTTTTT. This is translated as CASRRLAGATTNTGELFF.